The 12 T cell receptor beta chains listed next were all sequenced from one sample in a study of T-cell memory formation after mild COVID-19. Using its own MiXCR run on the 5' RACE reads, TCRdb lists one record per CDR3 protein. The sample records approximately 150,000 distinct CDR3 sequences, roughly 21% being singletons. Material for sequencing was PBMCs or a T cell subset sorted from them (not recorded which). These receptors all come from an adult woman who had mild COVID-19 (a few samples of this study predate the infection). Cell type and time point are not known.

The chain employs TRBV11-3 and TRBJ2-3, with 9 bases aligning to TRBD1. With 4 bases clipped from V and 3 bases from J, the junction kept 8 bases outside the gene matches. There are 16 residues in the CDR3. Germline CDR1 SGHNT, CDR2 YENEEA. The CDR3 region has the DNA TGTGCCAGCAGCTCAACAGGGGGCGCCCGAACAGATACGCAGTATTTT. Protein product: CASSSTGGARTDTQYF.

The chain is built from TRBV7-9 and TRBJ1-2, with D maybe TRBD1 (6 bases). This CDR3 spans 13 amino acids. Trimming pared 5 bases from V and 14 bases from J, leaving 21 bases between. The germline gives CDR1 SEHNR, CDR2 FQNEAQ (reference sequence). The CDR3 sequence is CASSKDSLYEGTF. The CDR3 bases are TGTGCCAGCAGCAAGGACAGCTTATATGAGGGTACCTTC.

The J gene is TRBJ2-7, the V gene TRBV12-3 or TRBV12-4; no clear D gene. V was clipped by 5 bases and J by 5 bases, with 19 bases between them. The CDR3 has 15 residues. The CDR3 DNA sequence: TGTGCCAGCAGTGTCCACAGTCCCAAACGCGACGAGCAGTACTTC. This codes for CASSVHSPKRDEQYF.

The chain couples TRBV6-6 to TRBJ1-1; D remains ambiguous. CDR1 and CDR2 from the germline V gene are MNHNY and SVGAGI (reference sequence). V shed 6 bases and J shed 4 bases, with 15 bases lying between them. This CDR3 region has 14 residues. CDR3 coding DNA: TGTGCCAGCAGATACGGGCAGGAGGGCACTGAAGCTTTCTTT. It specifies CASRYGQEGTEAFF.

V is TRBV29-1 and J is TRBJ1-4; no clear D. CDR3 length equals 15 residues. V gave up 4 bases and J gave up 5 bases, with 17 bases separating them. Germline lookup yields CDR1 SQVTM and CDR2 ANQGSEA. The CDR3 loop reads CSVVSGRSFNEKLFF. CDR3 DNA: TGCAGCGTTGTCTCCGGGAGATCCTTCAATGAAAAACTGTTTTTT. The variable domain in full, with the rest retrieved from reference TRBV29-1 and TRBJ1-4, is SAVISQKPSRDICQRGTSLTIQCQVDSQVTMMFWYRQQPGQSLTLIATANQGSEATYESGFVIDKFPISRPNLTFSTLTVSNMSPEDSSIYLCSVVSGRSFNEKLFFGSGTQLSVL.

The chain recombines TRBV5-1 with TRBJ2-6; D ambiguous. Germline V gene data show CDR1 as SGHRS and CDR2 as YFSETQ. The length of the CDR3 is 16 residues. Trimming pared 4 bases from V and 8 bases from J, leaving 19 bases between. CDR3 in amino acids: CASSGILGISSNVLTF. The CDR3 region has the DNA TGCGCCAGCAGCGGGATTTTGGGAATATCGTCCAACGTCCTGACTTTC. Combining the CDR3 with reference TRBV5-1 and TRBJ2-6 gives the whole variable domain KAGVTQTPRYLIKTRGQQVTLSCSPISGHRSVSWYQQTPGQGLQFLFEYFSETQRNKGNFPGRFSGRQFSNSRSEMNVSTLELGDSALYLCASSGILGISSNVLTFGAGSRLTVL.

The rearrangement links TRBV12-3 or TRBV12-4 to TRBJ2-6, with D unclear. Trimming took off 5 bases at V and 2 bases at J, with 1 base between the two ends. This CDR3 comprises 12 residues. The CDR3 here is CASSTGANVLTF. CDR3 nucleotide sequence: TGTGCCAGCAGTACTGGGGCCAACGTCCTGACTTTC.

The rearrangement uses TRBV2 and TRBJ1-4; weak D call: TRBD1 (6 bases). V was shortened by 5 bases and J by 8 bases, with 18 bases between the two germline ends. Germline values: CDR1 SNHLY, CDR2 FYNNEI. This CDR3 spans 15 amino acids. The CDR3 region is CASSYLPQGREKLFF. The CDR3 DNA reads as TGTGCCAGCAGTTACCTGCCGCAGGGGCGAGAAAAACTGTTTTTT.

Only a few counts were recorded for this clonotype. The CDR3 coding sequence is TGTGCCATCAGTGAGTCAGAATTTCAGCCCCAGCATTTT. It encodes CAISESEFQPQHF. This chain connects TRBV10-3 to TRBJ1-5; D unclear. V shed 0 bases and J shed 6 bases, with 6 bases lying between them. This CDR3 has 13 amino acids. Germline CDR1 and CDR2: ENHRY and SYGVKD.

CDR3 loop: CASSLAITVPEAFF. In DNA form, the CDR3 reads TGTGCCAGCAGCTTAGCGATAACAGTCCCTGAAGCTTTCTTT. This chain joins TRBV7-9 and TRBJ1-1, with D hard to call. Trimming shortened V by 0 bases and J by 6 bases, and 11 bases separated the two germline ends. CDR1 is SEHNR, CDR2 FQNEAQ, per germline (reference sequence). This CDR3 contains 14 residues.

The CDR3 region is CSARDARGVNEQFF. The CDR3 region has the DNA TGCAGTGCTAGAGATGCCCGAGGGGTCAATGAGCAGTTCTTC. The rearrangement uses TRBV20-1 and TRBJ2-1; TRBD1 or TRBD2 may be the D gene (5 bases each). The CDR3 is made up of 14 amino acids. CDR1 and CDR2 from the germline V gene are DFQATT and SNEGSKA (reference sequence). Trimming left V 0 bases short and J 6 bases short, with 12 bases between.

This clonotype was seen only a few times. Compared with germline, one end of the junction differs, possibly owing to a read error. The chain recombines TRBV7-7 with TRBJ2-1; 9 bases fit TRBD1. Germline CDR1 and CDR2: SSHAT and FNYEAQ (reference sequence). CDR3 length equals 15 residues. The CDR3 DNA is TGTGCTAGCAGCTTAGCACCCGGGACAGGGAATGAGCAGTTCTTC. Translated, it gives CASSLAPGTGNEQFF.